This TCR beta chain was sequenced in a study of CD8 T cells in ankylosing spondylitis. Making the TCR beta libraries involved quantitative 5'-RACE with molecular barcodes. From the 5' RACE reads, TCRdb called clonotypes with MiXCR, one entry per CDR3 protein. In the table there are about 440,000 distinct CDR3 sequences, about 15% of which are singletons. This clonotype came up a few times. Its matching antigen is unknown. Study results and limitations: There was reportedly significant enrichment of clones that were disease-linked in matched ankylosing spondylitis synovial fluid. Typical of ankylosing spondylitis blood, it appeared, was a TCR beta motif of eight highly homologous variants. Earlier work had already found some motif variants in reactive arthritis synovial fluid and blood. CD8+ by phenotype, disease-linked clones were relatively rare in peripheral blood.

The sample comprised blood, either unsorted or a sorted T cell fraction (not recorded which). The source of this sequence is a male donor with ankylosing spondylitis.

CDR3 in DNA: TGTGCCAGCAGCCAGTCGGGACTAGCGGACGCCTACAATGAGCAGTTCTTC. This codes for CASSQSGLADAYNEQFF. The V call is TRBV3-1, the J call TRBJ2-1, with 11 bases aligning to TRBD2. CDR1 is LGHDT and CDR2 is YNNKEL in the germline V gene (reference sequence). CDR3 size: 17 residues. Germline trimming cut 3 bases from V and 2 bases from J; bases unmatched to any gene: 6.